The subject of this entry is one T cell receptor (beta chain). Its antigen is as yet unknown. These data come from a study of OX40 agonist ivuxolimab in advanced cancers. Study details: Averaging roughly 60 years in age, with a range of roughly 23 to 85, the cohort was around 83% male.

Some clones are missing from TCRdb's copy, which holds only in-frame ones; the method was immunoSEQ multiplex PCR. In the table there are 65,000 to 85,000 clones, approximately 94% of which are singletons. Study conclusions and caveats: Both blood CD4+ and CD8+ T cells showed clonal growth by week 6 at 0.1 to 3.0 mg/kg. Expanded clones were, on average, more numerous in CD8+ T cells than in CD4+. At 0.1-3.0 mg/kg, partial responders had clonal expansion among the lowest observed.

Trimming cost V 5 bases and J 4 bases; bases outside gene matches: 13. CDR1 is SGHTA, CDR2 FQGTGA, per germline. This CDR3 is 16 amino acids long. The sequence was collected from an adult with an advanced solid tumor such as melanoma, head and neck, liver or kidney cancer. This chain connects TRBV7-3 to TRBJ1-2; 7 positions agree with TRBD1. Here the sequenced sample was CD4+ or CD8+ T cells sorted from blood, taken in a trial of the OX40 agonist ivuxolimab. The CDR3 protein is CASSRGTDSPFYGYTF. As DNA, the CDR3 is TGTGCCAGCAGCCGGGGGACAGATTCACCCTTCTATGGCTACACCTTC.